This entry lists 19 T cell receptor beta chains sequenced from one sample in a study of T cell repertoires in cytomegalovirus infection. Each CDR3 protein gets one entry after TCRdb re-called the reads with MiXCR. Among some 940,000 distinct CDR3 sequences, 31% were seen once, and the ten largest hold about 14%. Their antigens are not known. This specimen was cultured CD8+ T cells from PBMCs, taken from culture after CMV antigen stimulation. The receptors derive from a human donor in good health (CMV status not recorded). Some clones in this sample may be carry-over from other donors' samples.

The CDR3 region is CASSLGGVGEAFF. The CDR3 coding sequence is TGTGCCAGCAGTTTAGGGGGAGTAGGAGAAGCTTTCTTT. The V call is TRBV12-3 or TRBV12-4, the J call TRBJ1-1; no clear D. The germline V and J ends were trimmed by 1 base and 8 bases, with 11 bases remaining between them. The CDR3 is 13 amino acids.

The rearrangement links TRBV12-5 to TRBJ2-7; unclear D gene. Trimming stripped 6 bases from V and 3 bases from J, with 9 bases between. CDR3 length: 12 amino acids. CDR1 LGHNT and CDR2 FRNRAP come from the germline V gene. This CDR3 reads CASGGGFYEQYF. Written as DNA, the CDR3 is TGTGCTAGTGGAGGCGGATTCTACGAGCAGTACTTC. The full variable domain, its missing parts supplied by reference TRBV12-5 and TRBJ2-7, is DARVTQTPRHKVTEMGQEVTMRCQPILGHNTVFWYRQTMMQGLELLAYFRNRAPLDDSGMPKDRFSAEMPDATLATLKIQPSEPRDSAVYFCASGGGFYEQYFGPGTRLTVT.

The chain combines TRBV6-1 with TRBJ2-3; D might be TRBD2 (6 bases). The V gene's germline CDR1 is MNHNS and CDR2 SASEGT. The germline V and J ends were trimmed by 5 bases and 2 bases, with 11 bases remaining between them. This CDR3 region has 14 residues. Here the CDR3 DNA reads TGTGCCAGCAGTTGGGACTTGGACACAGATACGCAGTATTTT. Its protein product is CASSWDLDTDTQYF.

This clonotype was seen more than once but under ten times. The chain has TRBV25-1 and TRBJ1-4; TRBD1 is a possible D gene (5 bases). The V end lost 1 base, the J end lost 7 bases, and 10 bases lay between the germline ends. CDR3 length equals 14 residues. The germline V gene has CDR1 MGHDK and CDR2 SYGVNS. CDR3: CASSEFGAGEKLFF. The DNA of the CDR3 is TGTGCCAGCAGTGAATTCGGGGCGGGTGAAAAACTGTTTTTT.

This clonotype has only a few counts. This rearrangement joins TRBV12-3 or TRBV12-4 to TRBJ2-1; 7 nucleotides agree with TRBD1. This CDR3 comprises 16 residues. Trimming at V came to 5 bases and at J to 4 bases, leaving 11 bases not matched to a gene. CDR3 in amino acids: CASSPRLGQPYNEQFF. The CDR3 bases are TGTGCCAGCAGTCCCAGACTGGGACAGCCTTACAATGAGCAGTTCTTC.

This clonotype was observed a few times. The rearrangement joins TRBV5-4 to TRBJ2-5, with 9 bases that match TRBD1. Germline CDR1 reads SGHNT; CDR2 reads YYREEE (reference sequence). The ends lost 2 bases at V and 2 bases at J; junction bases unmatched: 4. The CDR3 consists of 15 residues. For the CDR3, the DNA is TGTGCCAGCAGCTTAGGGACAGGGATTCAAGAGACCCAGTACTTC. Protein sequence: CASSLGTGIQETQYF.

The J gene is TRBJ1-1, the V gene TRBV13, with D unresolved. This CDR3 contains 15 residues. V was pared by 3 bases and J by 1 base, with 12 bases between. Germline V gene sequence: CDR1 PRHDT, CDR2 FYEKMQ (reference sequence). The chain's CDR3 is CASSFVDEGNTEAFF. The CDR3 DNA is TGTGCCAGCAGCTTTGTGGACGAAGGGAACACTGAAGCTTTCTTT.

The chain links TRBV6-2 or TRBV6-3 to TRBJ2-1, with unresolved D. In germline, CDR1 is MNHEY, CDR2 SVGEGT. The germline V and J ends were trimmed by 2 bases and 8 bases, with 7 bases remaining between them. The CDR3 has 12 amino acids. In DNA, the CDR3 is TGTGCCAGCAGTTACCCCGAAGATGAGCAGTTCTTC. Translating gives CASSYPEDEQFF.

The chain couples TRBV6-1 to TRBJ2-7; possibly TRBD1 for D (5 bases). V was pared by 0 bases and J by 0 bases, with 9 bases between. The CDR3 is made up of 15 amino acids. Per germline, CDR1 MNHNS and CDR2 SASEGT. The CDR3 here is CASSEAAGFSYEQYV. Written as DNA, the CDR3 is TGTGCCAGCAGTGAAGCGGCAGGGTTCTCCTACGAGCAGTACGTC.

This clonotype turned up a few times. One junction end disagrees with the germline gene, perhaps due to a read error. The J gene is TRBJ1-1, the V gene TRBV18; D call uncertain. Germline-derived CDR1 and CDR2 are KGHSH and LQKENI. The CDR3 contains 16 residues. CDR3 region: CASSPLPWNPNAEAFF. The CDR3 DNA sequence: TGTGCCAGCTCACCCCTCCCCTGGAATCCGAACGCTGAAGCTTTCTTT. Drawing the rest from reference TRBV18 and TRBJ1-1, the complete variable domain is NAGVMQNPRHLVRRRGQEARLRCSPMKGHSHVYWYRQLPEEGLKFMVYLQKENIIDESGMPKERFSAEFPKEGPSILRIQQVVRGDSAAYFCASSPLPWNPNAEAFFGQGTRLTVV.

This clonotype was seen ten or more times. The chain couples TRBV7-9 to TRBJ2-2, with unresolved D. Germline assignment: CDR1 SEHNR and CDR2 FQNEAQ (reference sequence). The CDR3 is made up of 17 amino acids. Between the trimmed V and J ends, which lost 3 bases and 5 bases, there was a span of 19 bases. CDR3 sequence reads: CASSLLPDPRTTGELFF. The CDR3 region has the DNA TGTGCCAGCAGCTTGCTCCCCGACCCGCGAACGACCGGGGAGCTGTTTTTT.

The chain joins TRBV7-3 to TRBJ2-3; 12 nucleotides agree with TRBD2. CDR1 is SGHTA and CDR2 is FQGTGA in the germline V gene. The CDR3 extends over 15 amino acids. After removal of 4 bases from V and 6 bases from J, the junction contained 5 bases not matched to a gene. The CDR3 sequence: CASSSLAGGIDTQYF. The CDR3 nucleotides read TGTGCCAGCAGCTCCCTAGCGGGGGGGATTGATACGCAGTATTTT. Using reference TRBV7-3 and TRBJ2-3 for the parts outside the CDR3, the full variable domain is GAGVSQTPSNKVTEKGKYVELRCDPISGHTALYWYRQSLGQGPEFLIYFQGTGAADDSGLPNDRFFAVRPEGSVSTLKIQRTERGDSAVYLCASSSLAGGIDTQYFGPGTRLTVL.

This clonotype was seen repeatedly, ten times or more. This chain uses TRBV7-9 with TRBJ1-5; D gene uncertain. Germline CDR1 is SEHNR and CDR2 is FQNEAQ (reference sequence). V dropped 4 bases and J dropped 0 bases, with 10 bases sitting between them. The CDR3 is made up of 15 amino acids. Here the CDR3 DNA reads TGTGCCAGCAGCTCCCGAGACGCTAGCAATCAGCCCCAGCATTTT. Amino acids: CASSSRDASNQPQHF.

This clonotype was picked up one time. This may arise from a read error, as a much more abundant clone is one base away. The V gene is TRBV6-2 or TRBV6-3, the J gene TRBJ1-1, with D maybe TRBD1 (5 bases). The germline CDR1 and CDR2 sequences are MNHEY and SVGEGT. The CDR3 is 13 residues long. For the CDR3, the DNA is TGTGCCAACAGTTACGGGGCGAACACTGAAGCTTTCTTT. Its translation: CANSYGANTEAFF.

This clonotype appeared a few times. Here the CDR3 reads CATANGQFYEQYV. As DNA, the CDR3 is TGTGCCACCGCGAATGGACAGTTCTACGAGCAGTACGTC. The genes are TRBV6-6 and TRBJ2-7, with a weak D call TRBD1 (6 bases). Germline CDR1 MNHNY, CDR2 SVGAGI (reference sequence). This CDR3 is built from 13 residues. Trimming cost V 10 bases and J 3 bases, with 16 bases left between them.

The J gene is TRBJ1-4, the V gene TRBV6-2 or TRBV6-3, with a possible D match to TRBD1 (6 bases). The V gene's germline CDR1 is MNHEY and CDR2 SVGEGT. CDR3 size: 15 residues. V gave up 6 bases and J gave up 5 bases, with 16 bases separating them. The CDR3 sequence: CASSHRQVENEKLFF. The CDR3 DNA reads TGTGCCAGCAGCCACCGACAGGTGGAGAATGAAAAACTGTTTTTT.

Regarding this clonotype: Its ends do not fully match the called genes, so a read error is possible. J is TRBJ2-2 and V is TRBV27; no reliable D call. The CDR3 consists of 15 residues. Germline CDR1 is MNHEY and CDR2 is SMNVEV (reference sequence). CDR3 residues: CASGLIGSNTGELFF. The CDR3 bases are TGTGCCAGCGGTTTAATCGGTTCCAACACCGGGGAGCTGTTTTTT.

Comments on this clonotype: Given a much more abundant clone one base away, this may be a read error. The chain employs TRBV7-6 and TRBJ1-4, with TRBD1 matching over 7 bases. Germline V gives CDR1 SGHVS, CDR2 FNYEAQ. There are 16 residues in the CDR3. The CDR3 DNA reads as TGTGCCAGCAACTTACCCGGAGGGGGCGGTCGGGAAAAACTGTTTTTT. Its protein product is CASNLPGGGGREKLFF.

There are a few counts of this clonotype. V gene TRBV7-8 combines with J gene TRBJ1-2; D gene unclear. This CDR3 has 12 amino acids. Per germline, CDR1 SGHVS and CDR2 FQNEAQ. Trimming pared 8 bases from V and 4 bases from J, leaving 11 bases between. The DNA of the CDR3 is TGTGCCAGCCACCTAATAGGCTATGGCTACACCTTC. It translates to CASHLIGYGYTF.